A selection of T cell receptor beta chains follows, all from one sample in a study of T cell repertoires in cytomegalovirus infection. MiXCR, applied by TCRdb to the reads, yields one record per CDR3 protein. This table holds under 850,000 distinct CDR3 sequences, less than 40% found once. The sequencing sample was made of PBMCs. The receptor set was obtained from a human donor in good health (CMV status not recorded). Some clones in this sample may be carry-over from other donors' samples. CDR3s include the opening cysteine and the closing phenylalanine or tryptophan. D genes are given only for firm matches. The size entry is marked missing in some rows and otherwise reads once, few, many or a size class.

D,V,length,size,J,DNA,CDR3
.,TRBV6-1,14,few,TRBJ1-1,TGTGCCAGCAAGCGGGACACTATGAACACTGAAGCTTTCTTT,CASKRDTMNTEAFF
TRBD2,TRBV9,17,.,TRBJ2-7,TGTGCCAGCAGCCCAGGGACTAGCGGGGGAATCTTTGACGAGCAGTACTTC,CASSPGTSGGIFDEQYF
TRBD1,TRBV28,12,.,TRBJ1-1,TGTGCCAGCACCGAACAGGGGTTTGAAGCTTTCTTT,CASTEQGFEAFF
.,TRBV5-4,15,few,TRBJ1-4,TGTGCCAGCAGTGTGAAAGGGCGAACTAATGAAAAACTGTTTTTT,CASSVKGRTNEKLFF
.,TRBV7-2,14,few,TRBJ1-2,TGTGCCAGCAGACGAACAGGGACGGACTATGGCTACACCTTC,CASRRTGTDYGYTF
TRBD2,TRBV29-1,17,.,TRBJ2-1,TGCAGCGTTGACCTAGCGGAGGTCCAGGAGACCGCTAATGAGCAGTTCTTC,CSVDLAEVQETANEQFF
.,TRBV9,11,few,TRBJ1-2,TGTGCCAGCAGCACAATCGCTGGCTACACCTTC,CASSTIAGYTF
TRBD2,TRBV7-8,14,many,TRBJ2-7,TGTGCCAGCAGCCGCGGGGGGAGCTCCTACGAGCAGTACTTC,CASSRGGSSYEQYF
.,TRBV7-6,15,.,TRBJ1-2,TGTGCCAGCAGCGCAATCGCCCATACAGGAGAAGGCTACACCTTC,CASSAIAHTGEGYTF
.,TRBV28,14,.,TRBJ1-6,TGTGCCAGCAGCCAGGTGGTCTATAATTCACCCCTCCACTTT,CASSQVVYNSPLHF
TRBD1,TRBV20-1,14,.,TRBJ1-5,TGCAGTGCTGGAAAACAGGGGATGTGGCAGCCCCAGCATTTT,CSAGKQGMWQPQHF
.,TRBV4-1,15,.,TRBJ2-5,TGCGCCAGCAGCCGGGACCGAGAGTTCCAAGAGACCCAGTACTTC,CASSRDREFQETQYF
TRBD1,TRBV28,11,.,TRBJ1-1,TGTGCCAGCAGTTTACCAGGGGGAGCTTTCTTT,CASSLPGGAFF
TRBD2,TRBV5-6,17,.,TRBJ2-5,TGTGCCAGCAGCTTTAGGACTAGCGGTGTTTCTAGAGAGACCCAGTACTTC,CASSFRTSGVSRETQYF
TRBD1,TRBV28,16,few,TRBJ2-1,TGTGCCAGCAGTTTGGAGTTGGGACAGGGCAACAATGAGCAGTTCTTC,CASSLELGQGNNEQFF
.,TRBV20-1,17,few,TRBJ2-7,TGCAGTGCTAGAGCGTATGGGAAGAAGAGGGGTGCCCACGAGCAGTACTTC,CSARAYGKKRGAHEQYF
.,TRBV6-1,18,many,TRBJ1-6,TGTGCCAGCAGCCCGACCCTTGGGGGGGCACGATATAATTCACCCCTCCACTTT,CASSPTLGGARYNSPLHF
.,TRBV28,13,.,TRBJ2-5,TGTGCCAGCAGCCCCACCTGGACAGAGACCCAGTACTTC,CASSPTWTETQYF
.,TRBV5-1,13,.,TRBJ1-2,TGCGCCAGCAGCTTGACGGGGGAGGAAGGCTACACCTTC,CASSLTGEEGYTF
.,TRBV6-8,12,.,TRBJ1-6,TGTGCCAGCAGCTCCAGGGTTTCACCCCTCCACTTT,CASSSRVSPLHF
.,TRBV7-4,16,.,TRBJ2-7,TGTGCCAGCAGCTCGTCGGACGCCGCTTATACCTACGAGCAGTACTTC,CASSSSDAAYTYEQYF
TRBD1,TRBV29-1,17,.,TRBJ2-1,TGCAGCGTTGAGAGCTTGGACAGGACGAGCTCCTACAATGAGCAGTTCTTC,CSVESLDRTSSYNEQFF
.,TRBV7-9,14,few,TRBJ2-1,TGTGCCAGCAGCTTGGATAGCAGGGCCCATGAGCAGTTCTTC,CASSLDSRAHEQFF
TRBD1,TRBV6-5,14,.,TRBJ1-1,TGTGCCAGTAGTTTTGAGGGGGCGCGCACTGAAGCTTTCTTT,CASSFEGARTEAFF
.,TRBV2,12,.,TRBJ2-7,TGTGCCAGCACCGCAAAGCTGGACGAGCAGTACTTC,CASTAKLDEQYF
.,TRBV11-2,14,.,TRBJ1-2,TGTGCCAGCAGCCCCGTGGGGTTCTACTATGGCTACACCTTC,CASSPVGFYYGYTF
.,TRBV4-2,16,.,TRBJ2-5,TGTGCCAGCAGCCAAGAGGGGGGTGGATCGGGAGAGACCCAGTACTTC,CASSQEGGGSGETQYF
.,TRBV7-9,13,.,TRBJ2-2,TGTGCCAGCAGCTCTTACTACACCGGGGAGCTGTTTTTT,CASSSYYTGELFF
TRBD1,TRBV19,17,.,TRBJ1-3,TGTGCCAGTAGCCTCACCGGTGGACAGGGAACTGGAAACACCATATATTTT,CASSLTGGQGTGNTIYF
TRBD2,TRBV5-4,15,.,TRBJ2-1,TGTGCCAGCAGCTTGGTTGTGGGAGGGCCTAATGAGCAGTTCTTC,CASSLVVGGPNEQFF
.,TRBV10-3,15,few,TRBJ1-2,TGTGCCATCAGTGAGTTCGGGGCGCCGGACTATGGCTACACCTTC,CAISEFGAPDYGYTF
.,TRBV7-9,15,.,TRBJ2-2,TGTGCCAGCAGCCCCCAGGGGTTGGACACCGGGGAGCTGTTTTTT,CASSPQGLDTGELFF
TRBD1,TRBV27,15,many,TRBJ2-3,TGTGCCAGCAGCCATCGACAGGGGAACACAGATACGCAGTATTTT,CASSHRQGNTDTQYF
.,TRBV7-2,16,many,TRBJ2-7,TGTGCCAGCAGCCCAGTGGTGAACAAGGGGACCTACGAGCAGTACTTC,CASSPVVNKGTYEQYF
.,TRBV28,14,.,TRBJ1-2,TGTGCCAGCAGTTTGGCCAACCTTCGTTATGGCTACACCTTC,CASSLANLRYGYTF
.,TRBV6-9,15,.,TRBJ1-5,TGTTCCAGCAGCCGTTGGACAGATAGCAATCAGCCCCAGCATTTT,CSSSRWTDSNQPQHF
TRBD2,TRBV19,17,.,TRBJ2-1,TGTGCCAGTACCTTCCTGGCGGTTTCTAGCGGGAGGAATGAGCAGTTCTTC,CASTFLAVSSGRNEQFF
TRBD2,TRBV10-3,17,.,TRBJ2-1,TGTGCCATCAGTGTAGGGACTAGCGGGGCCTCCTACACTGAGCAGTTCTTC,CAISVGTSGASYTEQFF
TRBD2,TRBV18,20,.,TRBJ2-7,TGTGCCAGCTCACCAAGGCAGCCTAGCGGACCTGGAGCTAGCTCCTACGAGCAGTACTTC,CASSPRQPSGPGASSYEQYF
TRBD2,TRBV28,16,many,TRBJ2-1,TGTGCCAGCAGTGAGTTACGGGGGGGCAAATACAATGAGCAGTTCTTC,CASSELRGGKYNEQFF
.,TRBV28,14,.,TRBJ2-5,TGTGCCAGCTGGGGCGGAAAAGGGAAAGAGACCCAGTACTTC,CASWGGKGKETQYF
.,TRBV19,11,.,TRBJ1-2,TGTGCCAGTAGTCCGGACTTCCACTACACCTTC,CASSPDFHYTF
.,TRBV12-3/TRBV12-4,13,once,TRBJ2-7,TGTGCCAGCAGTCCCGGGAACTCCTACGAGCAGTACTTC,CASSPGNSYEQYF
.,TRBV2,14,.,TRBJ1-6,TGTGCCAGCAGTGGGCGTTCAGGCAATTCACCCCTCCACTTT,CASSGRSGNSPLHF
TRBD2,TRBV4-2,15,few,TRBJ2-7,TGTGCCAGCAGCCAGGAACTAGCGGGGATCTACGAGCAGTACTTC,CASSQELAGIYEQYF
.,TRBV7-8,14,.,TRBJ2-7,TGTGCCAGCAGCGAGCCGGGGTGGGCCTACGAGCAGTACTTC,CASSEPGWAYEQYF
.,TRBV15,15,.,TRBJ1-4,TGTGCCACCAGCAGAGCCGGGGCCCGGGTTGAAAAACTGTTTTTT,CATSRAGARVEKLFF
TRBD2,TRBV19,17,.,TRBJ2-3,TGTGCTTCTTCCACCGGGGGACTAGCTCCCGAGGTGGATACGCAGTATTTT,CASSTGGLAPEVDTQYF
.,TRBV20-1,8,.,TRBJ2-7,TGCAGGCAGGACTATCGGTACTTC,CRQDYRYF
.,TRBV7-2,16,many,TRBJ1-1,TGTGCCAGCAGCTTAGTCGGGGGCGTTCGGGACACTGAAGCTTTCTTT,CASSLVGGVRDTEAFF
.,TRBV20-1,15,.,TRBJ1-4,TGCAGTGCTGCTAGGCCGGGTACAACTAATGAAAAACTGTTTTTT,CSAARPGTTNEKLFF
.,TRBV4-1,15,few,TRBJ1-1,TGCGCCAGCAGCCCCATCGGGACGGCGAACACTGAAGCTTTCTTT,CASSPIGTANTEAFF
TRBD1,TRBV12-3/TRBV12-4,19,few,TRBJ2-2,TGTGCCAGCAGTTTAGGACCTGGGACAGGGTCTCCGAACACCGGGGAGCTGTTTTTT,CASSLGPGTGSPNTGELFF
.,TRBV11-2,15,few,TRBJ2-7,TGTGCCAGCAGCTTAGTGGGGGCGGGATCCTACGAGCAGTACTTC,CASSLVGAGSYEQYF